Presented here are 14 T cell receptor beta chains from one specimen sequenced in a study of response to subunit inactivated influenza vaccine (dated by TCRdb to the late 2010s). Library preparation employed RT-PCR. TCRdb lists the instrument as Illumina HiSeq 2500. In-frame beta chains were kept once TCRdb had trimmed the public reads at Q25 with fastp and called clones with MiXCR. Each CDR3 protein gets just one entry, which takes the most common genes and DNA from the rows behind it. The sample has around 850,000 distinct CDR3 sequences on record, approximately 18% of them singletons. The leading ten clones occupy 11% of the sample. Material: PBMCs from blood, obtained around 5 days after vaccination. The receptors stem from a man aged 50 or older who received an inactivated influenza vaccine. Donor details come from another sample of the same person, matched by shared clones.

This clonotype turned up a few times. The chain has TRBV12-3 or TRBV12-4 and TRBJ2-5; 7 nucleotides match TRBD1. The CDR3 totals 13 residues. The trim removed 6 bases at V and 5 bases at J, leaving 6 bases unmatched. The CDR3 bases are TGTGCCAGCAGGGACAGGAATAGCGAGACCCAGTACTTC. It yields the protein CASRDRNSETQYF.

The chain employs TRBV18 and TRBJ2-7, with D perhaps matching TRBD2 (6 bases). V shed 4 bases and J shed 2 bases, with 12 bases lying between them. The CDR3 sequence is 14 residues long. The germline V gene has CDR1 KGHSH and CDR2 LQKENI. This chain's CDR3 is CASSRRDGPYEQYF. The CDR3 DNA reads TGTGCCAGCTCACGGCGGGACGGTCCCTACGAGCAGTACTTC.

This clonotype was seen a few times. The chain recombines TRBV6-2 or TRBV6-3 with TRBJ1-1; D unclear. This CDR3 has 13 residues. Germline V gene data show CDR1 as MNHEY and CDR2 as SVGEGT. Trimming pared 2 bases from V and 4 bases from J, leaving 8 bases between. CDR3 residues: CASSYMGFTEAFF. The CDR3 nucleotides are TGTGCCAGCAGTTACATGGGGTTCACTGAAGCTTTCTTT.

This clonotype was counted at least ten times. V is TRBV6-2 or TRBV6-3 and J is TRBJ1-5; no reliable D call. This CDR3 has 12 amino acids. Germline CDR1 MNHEY, CDR2 SVGEGT. The V and J ends lost 2 bases and 6 bases respectively, with 5 bases between them. Here the CDR3 DNA reads TGTGCCAGCAGTTACCCGACTCAGCCCCAGCATTTT. Translation: CASSYPTQPQHF.

V and J are TRBV20-1 and TRBJ2-6; no definite D call. V lost 4 bases and J lost 4, with 11 bases in between. The CDR3 runs 14 residues. Germline assignment: CDR1 DFQATT and CDR2 SNEGSKA (reference sequence). The CDR3 DNA sequence: TGCAGTGCTAAGACCCTACGGGGGGCCAACGTCCTGACTTTC. Translated, it gives CSAKTLRGANVLTF.

The V gene is TRBV12-3 or TRBV12-4, the J gene TRBJ2-5; TRBD2 matches 9 bases. The CDR3 extends over 16 amino acids. Trimming took 0 bases from V and 0 from J; bases not matched to a gene: 2. The CDR3: CASSLATSGYQETQYF. The CDR3 DNA reads TGTGCCAGCAGTTTAGCGACTAGCGGATACCAAGAGACCCAGTACTTC.

The genes are TRBV12-5 and TRBJ2-3; 10 bases align to TRBD2. V shed 6 bases, J shed 4 bases, and the junction held 10 bases outside the gene matches. Germline values: CDR1 LGHNT, CDR2 FRNRAP. The CDR3 length is 16 residues. CDR3 protein: CASGTGSGGSSDTQYF. CDR3 DNA sequence: TGTGCTAGTGGCACGGGTAGCGGGGGGTCATCAGATACGCAGTATTTT.

V usage is TRBV20-1 and J usage is TRBJ2-3; D remains ambiguous. The CDR3 totals 15 residues. The germline V gene has CDR1 DFQATT and CDR2 SNEGSKA (reference sequence). The ends were cut back, 6 bases at V and 2 bases at J, with 18 bases in the middle. CDR3 sequence reads: CSADTPRVHTDTQYF. CDR3 sequence (DNA): TGCAGTGCCGATACACCCCGAGTTCACACAGATACGCAGTATTTT.

This clonotype came up a few times. The chain carries TRBV20-1 and TRBJ2-7; the match to TRBD2 covers 11 bases. With V trimmed by 4 bases and J by 5 bases, 7 bases remained unmatched. Germline-derived CDR1 and CDR2 are DFQATT and SNEGSKA (reference sequence). This CDR3 contains 14 residues. CDR3 residues: CSAIETSGKHEQYF. For the CDR3, the DNA is TGCAGTGCTATTGAGACTAGCGGGAAACACGAGCAGTACTTC.

This clonotype has only a few counts. The chain uses TRBV28 and TRBJ2-2; 7 bases are shared with TRBD2. The CDR3 contains 14 residues. Germline lookup yields CDR1 MDHEN and CDR2 SYDVKM. Unmatched junction bases numbered 8, after V lost 8 bases and J lost 5 bases. CDR3 region: CASFERERTGELFF. CDR3 nucleotide sequence: TGTGCCAGCTTTGAGCGGGAACGGACCGGGGAGCTGTTTTTT.

The chain's CDR3 is CASSAGPSGANVLTF. The CDR3 coding sequence is TGCGCCAGCAGTGCGGGACCCTCTGGGGCCAACGTCCTGACTTTC. This chain connects TRBV5-1 to TRBJ2-6; D might be TRBD2 (6 bases). CDR1 and CDR2 (germline): SGHRS, YFSETQ. CDR3 size: 15 residues. V lost 5 bases, J lost 0 bases, and 9 bases lay in between.

This clonotype has just a few counts. The J gene is TRBJ1-1, the V gene TRBV20-1; D call uncertain. From germline, CDR1 is DFQATT and CDR2 SNEGSKA (reference sequence). Trimming removed 2 bases from V and 6 bases from J, with 10 bases in between. The CDR3 spans 12 residues. This CDR3 reads CSARFGRPEAFF. The CDR3 DNA reads as TGCAGTGCTAGATTCGGTCGCCCTGAAGCTTTCTTT.

This clonotype was counted a few times. The chain combines TRBV19 with TRBJ1-1, with TRBD1 matching 7 bases. V was clipped by 6 bases and J by 5 bases; unmatched bases: 3. Germline values: CDR1 LNHDA, CDR2 SQIVND (reference sequence). CDR3 length: 12 amino acids. The CDR3 is CASSGQVTEAFF. The CDR3, as DNA: TGTGCCAGTAGCGGACAGGTTACTGAAGCTTTCTTT.

This clonotype turned up a few times. V is TRBV4-1 and J is TRBJ2-7; D is unclear. Trimming cost V 0 bases and J 3 bases, with 9 bases left between them. The CDR3 runs 14 residues. CDR1 and CDR2 (germline): MGHRA, YSYEKL. For the CDR3, the DNA is TGCGCCAGCAGCCAAGATATTATGGGCTACGAGCAGTACTTC. As protein: CASSQDIMGYEQYF.